These 21 T cell receptor beta chains were all obtained from the same sample, sequenced in a study of Ad26.COV2.S vaccination and SARS-CoV-2 variants. The treatment here: roughly 19 received Ad26.COV2.S at low or high dose, single or two shots; about 5 received placebo; per-sample allocation not given. Following the first vaccine or placebo injection, samples were taken on day 63. Assay: immunoSEQ multiplex PCR; the TCRdb copy retains only in-frame clones and omits some. Of 400,000 to 450,000 clones listed, over 80% are singletons. The sequenced sample was peripheral blood, obtained in a trial of Ad26.COV2.S vaccine versus placebo. The receptor source for this set is a person aged 18-60 years who received the Ad26.COV2.S COVID-19 vaccine or a placebo.

V usage is TRBV28 and J usage is TRBJ1-4; D may be TRBD1 (5 bases). Trimming shortened V by 4 bases and J by 10 bases, and 25 bases separated the two germline ends. The germline V gene has CDR1 MDHEN and CDR2 SYDVKM. The CDR3 sequence is 17 residues long. Here the CDR3 DNA reads TGTGCCAGCAGTTCCTCCGGGGGTTCGGCGATGTGGGGAAAACTGTTTTTT. Amino acids: CASSSSGGSAMWGKLFF.

The rearrangement uses TRBV5-4 and TRBJ2-1; maybe TRBD2 (5 bases). The CDR3 extends over 13 amino acids. The V gene lost 2 bases and the J gene lost 8 bases, with 11 bases spanning the gap. Germline V lookup: CDR1 SGHNT, CDR2 YYREEE (reference sequence). CDR3 sequence: CASSLPGSDEQFF. The DNA of the CDR3 is TGTGCCAGCAGCTTACCGGGGAGCGATGAGCAGTTCTTC. Full variable domain (missing parts from reference TRBV5-4 and TRBJ2-1): ETGVTQSPTHLIKTRGQQVTLRCSSQSGHNTVSWYQQALGQGPQFIFQYYREEENGRGNFPPRFSGLQFPNYSSELNVNALELDDSALYLCASSLPGSDEQFFGPGTRLTVL.

The chain carries TRBV19 and TRBJ1-2, with 8 bases lining up with TRBD1. The germline V gene encodes CDR1 LNHDA and CDR2 SQIVND (reference sequence). V lost 4 bases and J lost 7; bases outside the gene matches: 5. The CDR3 is 13 amino acids. CDR3 protein: CASSTTGVVGYTF. The CDR3, as DNA: TGTGCCAGTAGTACGACAGGGGTGGTTGGCTACACCTTC.

The chain is built from TRBV10-2 and TRBJ1-2, with a possible D match to TRBD1 (6 bases). CDR3 length: 14 amino acids. Between the trimmed V and J ends, which lost 6 bases and 4 bases, there was a span of 15 bases. Per the germline V gene, CDR1 is WSHSY and CDR2 is SAAADI. CDR3 sequence: CASREDSQSYGYTF. CDR3 bases: TGCGCCAGCAGGGAGGACAGCCAATCCTATGGCTACACCTTC.

V and J are TRBV11-2 and TRBJ2-1; D might be TRBD1 or TRBD2, each matching 5 bases. The CDR3 spans 15 residues. Trimming cost V 6 bases and J 7 bases, with 19 bases left between them. Germline V CDR1 and CDR2: SGHAT, FQNNGV. The DNA for the CDR3 is TGTGCCAGCAGAAGAGGGGTGTTGGGGGTAAATGAGCAGTTCTTC. It yields the protein CASRRGVLGVNEQFF.

The V call is TRBV2, the J call TRBJ2-2; 7 nucleotides match TRBD1. Germline loops: CDR1 SNHLY, CDR2 FYNNEI. This CDR3 spans 15 amino acids. V lost 6 bases, J lost 1 base, and 5 bases stayed unmatched. The CDR3 nucleotides read TGTGCCAGCAGGACGGACAGGAAGAACACCGGGGAGCTGTTTTTT. This sequence encodes CASRTDRKNTGELFF.

The V call is TRBV6-5, the J call TRBJ1-1; D may be TRBD1 (5 bases). The V gene's germline CDR1 is MNHEY and CDR2 SVGAGI. The CDR3 spans 14 residues. Trimming stripped 0 bases from V and 5 bases from J, with 10 bases between. The CDR3 DNA follows: TGTGCCAGCAGTTACTCTACAGGTCTGACTGAAGCTTTCTTT. It translates to CASSYSTGLTEAFF.

This sequence joins TRBV30 and TRBJ2-3, with TRBD1 matching 7 bases. CDR1 and CDR2 (germline): GTSNPN, SVGIG (reference sequence). The CDR3 has 14 residues. V dropped 2 bases and J dropped 0; count of bases not matched to a gene: 2. The CDR3 spells CAWSPGQSTDTQYF. The CDR3 DNA reads TGTGCCTGGAGTCCGGGACAGAGCACAGATACGCAGTATTTT.

This clone occurred once. The chain recombines TRBV5-1 with TRBJ2-5; tentatively, D is TRBD2 (6 bases). CDR1 is SGHRS and CDR2 is YFSETQ in the germline V gene. Trimming removed 0 bases at V and 1 base at J, with 10 bases between. The CDR3 runs 15 residues. The CDR3 nucleotides read TGCGCCAGCAGCTTGGCCGCGGGGCGCCAAGAGACCCAGTACTTC. Translation: CASSLAAGRQETQYF.

This clone was counted once. The V and J genes are TRBV2 and TRBJ2-2, with D possibly matching TRBD1 (6 bases). CDR3 length equals 13 residues. CDR1 and CDR2 from the germline V gene are SNHLY and FYNNEI. The V gene lost 8 bases and the J gene lost 6 bases, with 13 bases spanning the gap. CDR3 nucleotide sequence: TGTGCCAGCCGAACAGGGTTCGCCGGGGAGCTGTTTTTT. It encodes CASRTGFAGELFF.

The CDR3 sequence: CASSLLPGGETQYF. CDR3 bases: TGTGCCAGCAGCTTGTTGCCAGGAGGAGAGACCCAGTACTTC. The chain is built from TRBV5-4 and TRBJ2-5; tentative D call: TRBD2 (5 bases). Germline CDR1 is SGHNT and CDR2 is YYREEE (reference sequence). This CDR3 has 14 residues. Trimming stripped 1 base from V and 4 bases from J, with 11 bases between.

The chain has TRBV2 and TRBJ2-7; TRBD2 aligns across 7 bases. The V segment lost 5 bases and the J segment 2 bases; nucleotides outside the gene matches: 9. Germline V gene lookup returns CDR1 SNHLY and CDR2 FYNNEI. The CDR3 contains 15 residues. The CDR3 sequence: CASSSGPSGTYEQYF. The CDR3 DNA reads as TGTGCCAGCAGTTCGGGCCCTAGCGGCACCTACGAGCAGTACTTC.

The chain has TRBV3-1 (or the pseudogene TRBV3-2) and TRBJ2-1; no clear D gene. The CDR3 is made up of 14 amino acids. The germline V gene has CDR1 LGHDT and CDR2 YNNKEL (reference sequence). V dropped 3 bases and J dropped 2 bases, with 8 bases sitting between them. CDR3 sequence: CASSHTDPYNEQFF. DNA of the CDR3: TGTGCCAGCAGCCATACGGACCCCTACAATGAGCAGTTCTTC.

The chain recombines TRBV7-9 with TRBJ2-7; 7 bases are a match to TRBD1. CDR3 length equals 14 residues. J lost 3 bases, V lost 4 bases, and 6 bases had no gene match. CDR1 is SEHNR and CDR2 is FQNEAQ in the germline V gene (reference sequence). The CDR3: CASSYTGAYYEQYF. CDR3 nucleotide sequence: TGTGCCAGCAGCTACACAGGGGCGTACTACGAGCAGTACTTC.

The chain carries TRBV12-3 or TRBV12-4 and TRBJ2-1, with D unresolved. V lost 2 bases and J lost 8, with 7 bases in between. This CDR3 is built from 12 residues. This chain's CDR3 is CASSLNNDEQFF. The CDR3 DNA sequence: TGTGCCAGCAGTTTAAACAACGATGAGCAGTTCTTC.

V gene TRBV27 combines with J gene TRBJ1-1; 8 bases line up with TRBD1. Germline trimming cut 5 bases from V and 4 bases from J; bases unmatched to any gene: 12. This CDR3 region has 16 residues. The germline V gene encodes CDR1 MNHEY and CDR2 SMNVEV (reference sequence). The CDR3 reads CASSIIPGGSGTEAFF. For the CDR3, the DNA is TGTGCCAGCAGTATAATACCAGGGGGCTCGGGCACTGAAGCTTTCTTT.

The rearrangement joins TRBV10-2 to TRBJ2-3, with 14 bases fitting TRBD2. From germline, CDR1 is WSHSY and CDR2 SAAADI. V gave up 0 bases and J gave up 3 bases; unmatched junction bases: 5. This CDR3 contains 18 residues. The CDR3 reads CASSESRLAGGRTDTQYF. As DNA, the CDR3 is TGCGCCAGCAGTGAGTCGAGACTAGCGGGGGGGCGTACAGATACGCAGTATTTT.

This chain links TRBV19 with TRBJ1-4; 8 bases match TRBD1. The V segment lost 5 bases and the J segment 4 bases; nucleotides outside the gene matches: 9. The CDR3 runs 16 residues. Germline lookup yields CDR1 LNHDA and CDR2 SQIVND (reference sequence). CDR3 DNA: TGTGCCAGTAGTGAACTCGGGACAGGCATTAATGAAAAACTGTTTTTT. It specifies CASSELGTGINEKLFF.

This chain joins TRBV5-1 and TRBJ2-5; maybe TRBD2 (5 bases). V gave up 6 bases and J gave up 5 bases, with 17 bases separating them. The CDR3 length is 14 residues. Looked up from germline, CDR1 is SGHRS and CDR2 is YFSETQ. The DNA of the CDR3 is TGCGCCAGCACGGGCGGGCGTCCTGGGGAGACCCAGTACTTC. As protein: CASTGGRPGETQYF.

The rearrangement links TRBV19 to TRBJ2-1, with TRBD1 matching over 7 bases. The V segment lost 1 base and the J segment 6 bases; nucleotides outside the gene matches: 3. This CDR3 spans 14 amino acids. CDR1 LNHDA and CDR2 SQIVND come from the germline V gene (reference sequence). CDR3 coding DNA: TGTGCCAGTAGTATAGTGTCAGGGGGCAATGAGCAGTTCTTC. This sequence encodes CASSIVSGGNEQFF.

J is TRBJ1-1 and V is TRBV19, with TRBD1 as a possible D gene (6 bases). Between the trimmed V and J ends, which lost 6 bases and 1 base, there was a span of 24 bases. CDR3 length equals 18 residues. Germline lookup yields CDR1 LNHDA and CDR2 SQIVND (reference sequence). The CDR3 DNA follows: TGTGCCAGTAGGCCTACAACAGGGTTACTCTCTGAGAACACTGAAGCTTTCTTT. This encodes CASRPTTGLLSENTEAFF.